The T cell receptor beta chain under discussion was sequenced for a study of breast tumors, draining lymph nodes, adjacent tissues. General study points: Luminal-like breast cancer showed significantly greater tumor-nontumor repertoire similarity than basal-like breast cancer did. That most tumor T cells come from lymph nodes remained unproven. Compared with lymph nodes, tumors were less diverse; compared with nontumor tissue, more. The data were judged consistent with most tumor T cells coming from lymph node and expanding in tumor.

This CDR3 has 16 amino acids. CDR1 LNHDA and CDR2 SQIVND come from the germline V gene (reference sequence). Trimming pared 2 bases from V and 6 bases from J, leaving 14 bases between. This clonotype was observed many times. Its antigen is as yet unknown. Axillary draining lymph nodes of breast cancer patients supplied the node samples. TCRdb reanalysed the multiplex PCR reads using MiXCR and keeps one entry per CDR3 protein. This sample has 250,000 or so distinct CDR3 sequences, with under 35% found just once. This rearrangement joins TRBV19 to TRBJ1-6; a weak D match, TRBD1 (5 bases). Sequencing was done on a sample of axillary lymph node tissue. This TCR was sampled from a female donor with breast cancer. Some clones in this sample may be carry-over from other donors' samples. CDR3 residues: CASSILGREINSPLHF. CDR3 nucleotide sequence: TGTGCCAGTAGTATACTCGGCAGGGAGATTAATTCACCCCTCCACTTT.